The 4 T cell receptor beta chains reported below all come from one sample, sequenced in a study of sequential checkpoint blockade in melanoma. Treatment meaning: randomized to nivolumab then ipilimumab (arm A) or the reverse (arm B). The data were produced by immunoSEQ multiplex PCR, yet TCRdb's version contains in-frame clones alone and is incomplete. This sample has over 15,000 clones, with roughly 80% found just once. The sample was CD8+ T cells sorted from blood (inferred from file names), taken from a patient given nivolumab and ipilimumab in sequence. These TCRs come from a human donor with melanoma.

This clone rates as medium-sized. The chain couples TRBV7-9 to TRBJ2-1; 7 bases line up with TRBD2. J was trimmed by 4 bases and V by 0 bases; bases with no gene match: 6. Per the germline V gene, CDR1 is SEHNR and CDR2 is FQNEAQ (reference sequence). The CDR3 consists of 16 residues. CDR3 residues: CASSLASGLLYNEQFF. As DNA, the CDR3 is TGTGCCAGCAGCTTAGCATCGGGACTACTATACAATGAGCAGTTCTTC.

In its sample, this clone was seen a few times. V gene TRBV6-5 combines with J gene TRBJ2-7, with D maybe TRBD1 (6 bases). The germline V gene has CDR1 MNHEY and CDR2 SVGAGI. V was cut by 6 bases and J by 3 bases, with 12 bases left in between. CDR3 size: 13 residues. The CDR3 nucleotides read TGTGCCAGCAGCCCGAACAGGGACTACGAGCAGTACTTC. Translating it yields CASSPNRDYEQYF.

The chain has TRBV27 and TRBJ2-7, with TRBD2 as a possible D gene (6 bases). The CDR3 length is 15 residues. V lost 3 bases and J lost 3, with 15 bases in between. Germline assignment: CDR1 MNHEY and CDR2 SMNVEV (reference sequence). The CDR3 sequence: CASSFSGTPIYEQYF. CDR3 in DNA: TGTGCCAGCAGTTTTTCCGGGACTCCCATCTACGAGCAGTACTTC.

The rearrangement uses TRBV6-5 and TRBJ2-2; 7 positions agree with TRBD1. In germline, CDR1 is MNHEY, CDR2 SVGAGI. The CDR3 totals 15 residues. The junction had 11 bases not matched to a gene; V was cut back by 9 bases and J by 4 bases. CDR3 sequence: CASRTGVDGTGELFF. The CDR3 DNA sequence: TGTGCCAGTAGAACAGGGGTAGATGGCACCGGGGAGCTGTTTTTT.